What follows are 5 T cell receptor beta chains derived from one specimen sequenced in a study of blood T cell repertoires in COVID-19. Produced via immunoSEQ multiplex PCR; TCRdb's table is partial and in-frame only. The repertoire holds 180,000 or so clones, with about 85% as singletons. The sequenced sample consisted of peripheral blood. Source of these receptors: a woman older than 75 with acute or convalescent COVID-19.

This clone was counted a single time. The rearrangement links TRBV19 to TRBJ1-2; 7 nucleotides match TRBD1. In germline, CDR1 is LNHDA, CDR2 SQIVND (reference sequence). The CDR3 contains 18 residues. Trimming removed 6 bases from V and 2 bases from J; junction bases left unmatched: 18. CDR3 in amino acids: CASRVPLGPATGNYGYTF. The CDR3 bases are TGTGCCAGTAGAGTGCCCTTGGGGCCCGCGACAGGGAACTATGGCTACACCTTC.

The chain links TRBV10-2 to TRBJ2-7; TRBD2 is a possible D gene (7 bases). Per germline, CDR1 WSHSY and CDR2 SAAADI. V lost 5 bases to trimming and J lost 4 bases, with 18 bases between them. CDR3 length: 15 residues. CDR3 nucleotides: TGCGCCAGCAGTAAGACGGGGGGCCGGTCGTACGAGCAGTACTTC. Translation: CASSKTGGRSYEQYF.

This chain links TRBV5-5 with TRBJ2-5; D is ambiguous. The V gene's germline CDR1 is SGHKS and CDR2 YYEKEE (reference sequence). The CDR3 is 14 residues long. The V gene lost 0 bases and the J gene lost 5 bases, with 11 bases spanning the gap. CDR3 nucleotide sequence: TGTGCCAGCAGCTTGGCCCCCCGGGTGGAGACCCAGTACTTC. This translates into CASSLAPRVETQYF.

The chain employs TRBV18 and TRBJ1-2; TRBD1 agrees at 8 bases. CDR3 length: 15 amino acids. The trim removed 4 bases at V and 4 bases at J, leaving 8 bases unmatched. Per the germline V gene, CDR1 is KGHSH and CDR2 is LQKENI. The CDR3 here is CASSQYQGQGYGYTF. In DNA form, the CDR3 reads TGTGCCAGCTCACAATACCAAGGACAGGGCTATGGCTACACCTTC.

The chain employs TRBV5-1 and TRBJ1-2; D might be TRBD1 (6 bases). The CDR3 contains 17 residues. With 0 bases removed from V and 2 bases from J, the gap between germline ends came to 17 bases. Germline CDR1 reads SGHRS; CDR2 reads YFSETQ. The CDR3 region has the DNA TGCGCCAGCAGCTTGGCTCGTCCGGGAAGGGGGAACTATGGCTACACCTTC. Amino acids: CASSLARPGRGNYGYTF.